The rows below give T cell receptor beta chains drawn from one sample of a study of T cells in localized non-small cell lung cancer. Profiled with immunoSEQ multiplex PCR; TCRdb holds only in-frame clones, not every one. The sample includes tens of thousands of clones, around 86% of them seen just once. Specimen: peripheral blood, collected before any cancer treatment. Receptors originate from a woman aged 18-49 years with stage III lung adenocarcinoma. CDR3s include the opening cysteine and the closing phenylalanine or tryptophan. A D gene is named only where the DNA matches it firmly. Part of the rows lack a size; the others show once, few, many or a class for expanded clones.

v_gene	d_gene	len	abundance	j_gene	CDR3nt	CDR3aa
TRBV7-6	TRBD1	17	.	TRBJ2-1	TGTGCCAGCAGCTTAGCGCCAGGGGGTTTCTCCTACAATGAGCAGTTCTTC	CASSLAPGGFSYNEQFF
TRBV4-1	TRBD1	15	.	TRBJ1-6	TGCGCCAGCAGCCAGGGGGACAGGGTTAATTCACCCCTCCACTTT	CASSQGDRVNSPLHF
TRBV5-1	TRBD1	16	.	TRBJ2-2	TGCGCCAGCAGCTTCGGCGCCAGGGGGTATGCCGGGGAGCTGTTTTTT	CASSFGARGYAGELFF
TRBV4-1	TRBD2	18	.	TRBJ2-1	TGCGCCAGCAGCCAAGGGACTAGCGGGGGGGCCTCCTACAATGAGCAGTTCTTC	CASSQGTSGGASYNEQFF
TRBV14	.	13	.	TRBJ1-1	TGTGCCAGCAGCCAACTACAGGACACTGAAGCTTTCTTT	CASSQLQDTEAFF
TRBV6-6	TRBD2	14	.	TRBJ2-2	TGTGCCAGCAGTTCGGGGGGGGCGGCCGGGGAGCTGTTTTTT	CASSSGGAAGELFF
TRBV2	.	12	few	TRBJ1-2	TGTGCCAGCAGTGGGCTGTTTTATGGCTACACCTTC	CASSGLFYGYTF
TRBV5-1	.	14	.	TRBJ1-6	TGCGCCAGCAGAGGCGGTCCTTATAATTCACCCCTCCACTTT	CASRGGPYNSPLHF
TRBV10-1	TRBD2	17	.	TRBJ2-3	TGCGCCAGCAGTGAGTCTCTACTAGCGACTAGCACAGATACGCAGTATTTT	CASSESLLATSTDTQYF
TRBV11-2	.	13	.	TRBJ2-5	TGTGCCAGCAGCTCCTCCCCCTTAGAGACCCAGTACTTC	CASSSSPLETQYF